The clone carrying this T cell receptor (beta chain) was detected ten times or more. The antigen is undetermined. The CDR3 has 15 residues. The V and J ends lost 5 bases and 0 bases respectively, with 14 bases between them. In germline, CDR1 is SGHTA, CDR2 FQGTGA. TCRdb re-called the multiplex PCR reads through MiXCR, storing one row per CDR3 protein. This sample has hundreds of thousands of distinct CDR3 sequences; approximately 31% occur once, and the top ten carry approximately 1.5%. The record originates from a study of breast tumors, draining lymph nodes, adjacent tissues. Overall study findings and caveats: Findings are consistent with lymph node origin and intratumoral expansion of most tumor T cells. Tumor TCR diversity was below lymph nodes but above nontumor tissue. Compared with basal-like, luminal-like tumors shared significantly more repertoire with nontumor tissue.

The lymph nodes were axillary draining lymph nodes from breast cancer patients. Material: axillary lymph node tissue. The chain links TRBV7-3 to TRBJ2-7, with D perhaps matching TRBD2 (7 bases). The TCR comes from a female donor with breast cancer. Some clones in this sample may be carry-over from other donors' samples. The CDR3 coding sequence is TGTGCCAGCAGCCCTAGGGGGGGAAGCTCCTACGAGCAGTACTTC. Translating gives CASSPRGGSSYEQYF.